This TCR beta chain originates from a study of response to subunit inactivated influenza vaccine. Whole-study findings and limits: Few new T cells, the authors suggested, are recruited by each seasonal influenza vaccination.

This clonotype was seen at least ten times. What it binds is not known. Via MiXCR, TCRdb re-called the RT-PCR reads, giving one row per CDR3 protein. This sample has hundreds of thousands of distinct CDR3 sequences, with 6% to 9% found just once. The CDR3 is 16 residues long. CDR1 and CDR2 from the germline V gene are SGHRS and YFSETQ. V lost 0 bases, J lost 7 bases, and 14 bases lay in between. The sequencing here drew on PBMCs from blood, taken around 25 months after vaccination. The receptor comes from a man aged 45 to 75 who received an inactivated influenza vaccine. This chain uses TRBV5-1 with TRBJ1-6; D is ambiguous. This CDR3 reads CASSLASRDINSPLHF. In nucleotides, the CDR3 is TGCGCCAGCAGCTTGGCCAGCCGAGACATCAATTCACCCCTCCACTTT.